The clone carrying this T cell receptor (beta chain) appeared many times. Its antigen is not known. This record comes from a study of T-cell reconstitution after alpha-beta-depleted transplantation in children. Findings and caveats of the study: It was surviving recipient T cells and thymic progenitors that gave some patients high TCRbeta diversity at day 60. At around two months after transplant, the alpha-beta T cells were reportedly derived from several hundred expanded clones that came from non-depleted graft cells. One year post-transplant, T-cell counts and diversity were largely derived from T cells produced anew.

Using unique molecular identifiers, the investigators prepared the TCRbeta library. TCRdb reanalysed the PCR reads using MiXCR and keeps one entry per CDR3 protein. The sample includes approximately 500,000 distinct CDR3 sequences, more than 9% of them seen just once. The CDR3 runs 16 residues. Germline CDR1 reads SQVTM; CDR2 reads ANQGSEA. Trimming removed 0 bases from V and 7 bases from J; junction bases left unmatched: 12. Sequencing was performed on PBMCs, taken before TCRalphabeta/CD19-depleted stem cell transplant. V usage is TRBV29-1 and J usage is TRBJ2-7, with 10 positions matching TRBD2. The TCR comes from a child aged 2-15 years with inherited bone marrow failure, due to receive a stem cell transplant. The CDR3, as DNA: TGCAGCGTTGAAGATCGATGGAGCGGGAGGGCCGGTGAGCAGTACTTC. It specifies CSVEDRWSGRAGEQYF.